The text below deals with one T cell receptor (beta chain). The data originate from a study of cytomegalovirus exposure and HLA in healthy donors. Whole-study context: An early data release held 80 million or so unique TCRs from HLA-typed donors. Around four fifths of 350 to 400 genotyped donors fell in the Caucasian-associated ancestry cluster.

Trimming took 5 bases from V and 5 from J; bases not matched to a gene: 8. The CDR3 loop spans 15 amino acids. Germline lookup yields CDR1 MDHEN and CDR2 SYDVKM. Donors were nominally healthy when sampled, though unrecorded immune exposures were likely. It was with 60 Vbeta and 13 Jbeta primers that the PCR ran. Sequenced by immunoSEQ multiplex PCR; TCRdb stores in-frame clones only, minus some. Of about 140,000 clones in the sample, about three quarters were seen once. This TCR was recovered from a man aged 18 to 30 in good health and CMV-seronegative. Material for sequencing was PBMCs. The rearrangement links TRBV28 to TRBJ1-5, with 8 bases fitting TRBD1. The CDR3 coding sequence is TGTGCCAGCAGTCCGACCGGACAGGGTTATCAGCCCCAGCATTTT. Protein: CASSPTGQGYQPQHF.